This TCR beta chain was retrieved from a study of blood T cell repertoires in COVID-19. In the study overall: T cells, B-cell-depleted T cells, or PBMCs provided the cDNA or gDNA that served as material.

Methods used by the authors: By means of reference gene primer amplification, nucleated cell counts were estimated. TCRdb's table, derived via immunoSEQ multiplex PCR, lists solely in-frame clones and lacks some. That table gives V, J and clone size, and the DNA gave D and trimming. Among some 40,000 clones listed, approximately 86% were seen once. There are 15 residues in the CDR3. Germline-derived CDR1 and CDR2 are LGHDT and YNNKEL (reference sequence). Deletions cut 4 bases from V and 7 bases from J, with 19 bases between. The chain recombines TRBV3-1 (or the pseudogene TRBV3-2) with TRBJ1-2; D may be TRBD1 (6 bases). The TCR originated in a man between 65 and 79 years old with acute or convalescent COVID-19. Sequenced: peripheral blood. The CDR3 sequence is CASSPRGAHALGYTF. DNA for the CDR3: TGTGCCAGCAGCCCCAGGGGAGCCCATGCTCTTGGCTACACCTTC.